Below, 2 T cell receptor beta chains from the same sample are listed, as sequenced in a study of vaccination and CD4 T cells after COVID-19. These receptors' targets are unknown. Sample treatment: approximately 9-day PBMC culture with coronavirus spike peptide pools or control peptides (ViraFEST assay). CD4+ T-cell collection from the unexposed donor predated the COVID-19 pandemic (2011-2018). The Oncomine TCR Beta short-read assay was applied to DNA of cultured CD4+ T cells. Genomic DNA from cultured CD4+ T cells was extracted. TCRdb analysed the PCR reads with MiXCR anew, one entry per CDR3 protein. The sample shows 8,500 to 10,000 distinct CDR3 sequences, more than 25% of them seen only once. Sequences were obtained from CD4+ T cells from blood, cultured in vitro. The receptors here all came from a human donor in good health.

The chain joins TRBV2 to TRBJ2-1; D is perhaps TRBD2 (5 bases). V shed 7 bases and J shed 4 bases, with 17 bases lying between them. The CDR3 is 15 amino acids. The germline gives CDR1 SNHLY, CDR2 FYNNEI. Here the CDR3 DNA reads TGTGCCAGCAATGAGGAGAGGGCAGTATACAATGAGCAGTTCTTC. This sequence encodes CASNEERAVYNEQFF.

The chain recombines TRBV11-2 with TRBJ2-5; 10 bases agree with TRBD2. This CDR3 contains 15 residues. With V trimmed by 6 bases and J by 1 base, 5 bases remained unmatched. Germline V gene lookup returns CDR1 SGHAT and CDR2 FQNNGV. CDR3 loop: CASSIAGGLQETQYF. The CDR3 DNA reads as TGTGCCAGCAGTATAGCGGGGGGACTCCAAGAGACCCAGTACTTC.